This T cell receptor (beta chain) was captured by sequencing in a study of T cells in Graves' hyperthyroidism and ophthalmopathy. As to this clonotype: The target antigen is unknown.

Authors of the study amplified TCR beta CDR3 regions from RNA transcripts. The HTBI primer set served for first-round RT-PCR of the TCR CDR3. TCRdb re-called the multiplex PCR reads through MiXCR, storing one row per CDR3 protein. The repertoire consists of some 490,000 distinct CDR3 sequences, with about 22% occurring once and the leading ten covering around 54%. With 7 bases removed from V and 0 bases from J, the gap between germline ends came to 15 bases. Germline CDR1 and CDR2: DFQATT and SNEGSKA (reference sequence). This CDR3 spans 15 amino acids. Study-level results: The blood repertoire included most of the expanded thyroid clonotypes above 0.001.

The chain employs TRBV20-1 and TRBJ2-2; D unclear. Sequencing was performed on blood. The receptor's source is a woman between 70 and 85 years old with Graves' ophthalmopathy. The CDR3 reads CSVPQRLTNTGELFF. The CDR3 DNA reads TGCAGTGTCCCCCAGCGCCTCACGAACACCGGGGAGCTGTTTTTT.